These 4 T cell receptor beta chains originate from one sample sequenced in a study of OX40 agonist ivuxolimab in advanced cancers. TCRdb's table, derived via immunoSEQ multiplex PCR, lists solely in-frame clones and lacks some. This sample has roughly 100,000 clones, with around 94% found just once. Sequenced material: CD4+ or CD8+ T cells sorted from blood, taken in a trial of the OX40 agonist ivuxolimab. Receptors originate from an adult with an advanced solid tumor such as melanoma, head and neck, liver or kidney cancer.

The chain combines TRBV6-6 with TRBJ1-1; D call uncertain. In germline, CDR1 is MNHNY, CDR2 SVGAGI (reference sequence). This CDR3 spans 13 amino acids. V was trimmed by 5 bases and J by 8 bases, leaving 15 bases between them. The CDR3 nucleotides are TGTGCCAGCAGTCCCCTCGATATTCACGAAGCTTTCTTT. Its protein product is CASSPLDIHEAFF.

This clone has a single count. The chain recombines TRBV30 with TRBJ1-6, with D hard to call. The V and J ends lost 0 bases and 7 bases respectively, with 10 bases between them. CDR3 length: 14 amino acids. Germline assignment: CDR1 GTSNPN and CDR2 SVGIG (reference sequence). This CDR3 is CAWSVKQGNSPLHF. CDR3 DNA: TGTGCCTGGAGTGTAAAACAAGGAAATTCACCCCTCCACTTT.

This clone has a single count. The genes are TRBV28 and TRBJ1-4; 8 bases are shared with TRBD1. The ends lost 8 bases at V and 5 bases at J; junction bases unmatched: 7. Per the germline V gene, CDR1 is MDHEN and CDR2 is SYDVKM. The CDR3 extends over 14 amino acids. The CDR3 sequence: CASESGTGNEKLFF. The CDR3 DNA is TGTGCCAGCGAGAGCGGGACAGGAAATGAAAAACTGTTTTTT.

This clone was seen a handful of times. V and J are TRBV14 and TRBJ1-6, with no clear D. The ends were cut back, 1 base at V and 10 bases at J, with 8 bases in the middle. The CDR3 length is 13 residues. Germline V gives CDR1 SGHDN, CDR2 FVKESK. In DNA form, the CDR3 reads TGTGCCAGCAGCCAAGTAGGTGGATCACCCCTCCACTTT. The encoded protein is CASSQVGGSPLHF.